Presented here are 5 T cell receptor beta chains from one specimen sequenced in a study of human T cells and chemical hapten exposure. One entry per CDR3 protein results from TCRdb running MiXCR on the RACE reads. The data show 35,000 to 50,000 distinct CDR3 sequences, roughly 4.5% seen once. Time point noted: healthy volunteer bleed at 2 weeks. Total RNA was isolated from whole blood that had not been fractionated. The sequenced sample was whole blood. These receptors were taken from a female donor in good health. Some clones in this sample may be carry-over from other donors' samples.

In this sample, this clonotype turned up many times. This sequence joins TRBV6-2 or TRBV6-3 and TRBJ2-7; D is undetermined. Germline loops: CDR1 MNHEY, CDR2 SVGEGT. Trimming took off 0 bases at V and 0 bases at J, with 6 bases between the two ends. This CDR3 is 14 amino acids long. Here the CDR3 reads CASSYSSSSYEQYF. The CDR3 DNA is TGTGCCAGCAGTTACTCGAGCAGCTCCTACGAGCAGTACTTC.

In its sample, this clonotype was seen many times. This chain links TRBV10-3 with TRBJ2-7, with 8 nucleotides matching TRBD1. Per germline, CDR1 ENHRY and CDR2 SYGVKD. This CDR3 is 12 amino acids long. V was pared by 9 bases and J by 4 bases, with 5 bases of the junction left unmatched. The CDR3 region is CAIGQGRYEQYF. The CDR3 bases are TGTGCCATAGGACAGGGTCGATACGAGCAGTACTTC.

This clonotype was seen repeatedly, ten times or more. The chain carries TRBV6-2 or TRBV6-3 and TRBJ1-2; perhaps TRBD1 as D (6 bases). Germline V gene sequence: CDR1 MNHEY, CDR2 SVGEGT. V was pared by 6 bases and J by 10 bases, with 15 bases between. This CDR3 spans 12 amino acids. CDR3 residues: CASRLGQTIYTF. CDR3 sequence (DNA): TGTGCCAGCAGATTAGGACAGACTATCTACACCTTC.

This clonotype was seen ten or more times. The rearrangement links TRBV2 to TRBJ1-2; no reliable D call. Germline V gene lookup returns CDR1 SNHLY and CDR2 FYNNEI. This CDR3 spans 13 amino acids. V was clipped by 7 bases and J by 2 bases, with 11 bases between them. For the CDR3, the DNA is TGTGCCAGCACCAGGACGGGGAACTATGGCTACACCTTC. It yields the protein CASTRTGNYGYTF.

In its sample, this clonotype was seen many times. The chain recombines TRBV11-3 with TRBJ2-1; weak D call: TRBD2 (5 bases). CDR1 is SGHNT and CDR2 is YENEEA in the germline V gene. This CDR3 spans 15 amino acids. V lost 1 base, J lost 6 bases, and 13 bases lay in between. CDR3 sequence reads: CASSLVAEAGNEQFF. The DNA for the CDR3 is TGTGCCAGCAGCTTAGTAGCAGAGGCGGGCAATGAGCAGTTCTTC.